This T cell receptor (beta chain) was obtained from a study of blood T cells in healthy people across ages. Germline CDR1 is SEHNR and CDR2 is FQNEAQ (reference sequence). This CDR3 comprises 11 residues. V lost 5 bases to trimming and J lost 15 bases; unmatched junction nucleotides: 6. Healthy Russian Caucasian donors spanned ages about 6 to 100 years. In its sample, this clonotype was seen once. PCR was performed a second time for roughly 6 to 12 cycles using a sample-barcoded 5' primer and a J-beta primer mix. MiXCR was run by TCRdb on the 5' RACE reads, yielding one entry per CDR3 protein. The sample lists about 1.8 million distinct CDR3 sequences; about 50% were seen once.

The chain joins TRBV7-9 to TRBJ2-1, with 8 bases fitting TRBD2. This sequence was found in a woman aged 35 to 49 in good health. Sequencing input: blood. The CDR3 DNA reads TGTGCCAGCAGCAAAGCGGGGGATGGGTTCTTC. Translation gives CASSKAGDGFF.